This record covers a single T cell receptor (beta chain). CDR3 length: 17 residues. Per germline, CDR1 MDHEN and CDR2 SYDVKM. Trimming took 6 bases from V and 2 from J, leaving 22 bases between them. This specimen belongs to a study of shared clonotypes between healthy human individuals. The protocol was immunoSEQ multiplex PCR, while the TCRdb copy is restricted to in-frame clones and leaves out a portion. The repertoire holds about 2.4 million clones, roughly 93% seen once, with 0.36% in the top ten. This chain links TRBV28 with TRBJ1-1; D is possibly TRBD1 (5 bases). This sequence originates from a man younger than 35 in good health. Some clones in this sample may be carry-over from other donors' samples. The sample taken for sequencing was naive CD4+ T cells from PBMCs. Described subset: CD45RA+ positively selected. As DNA, the CDR3 is TGTGCCAGCAGCCGCCTCGGTGACGGCGGGGGTAACACTGAAGCTTTCTTT. This codes for CASSRLGDGGGNTEAFF.